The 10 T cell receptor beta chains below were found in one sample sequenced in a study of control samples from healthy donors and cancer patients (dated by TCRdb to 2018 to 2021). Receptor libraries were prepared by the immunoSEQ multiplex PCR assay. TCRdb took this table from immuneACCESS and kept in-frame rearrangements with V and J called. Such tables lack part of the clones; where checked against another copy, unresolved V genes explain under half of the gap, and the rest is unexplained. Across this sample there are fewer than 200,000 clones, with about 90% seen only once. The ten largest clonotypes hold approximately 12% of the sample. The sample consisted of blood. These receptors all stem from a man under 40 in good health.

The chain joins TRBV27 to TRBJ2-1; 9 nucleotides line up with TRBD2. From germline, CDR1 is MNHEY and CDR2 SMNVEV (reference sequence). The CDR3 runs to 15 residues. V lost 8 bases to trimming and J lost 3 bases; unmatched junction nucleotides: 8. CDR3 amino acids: CASRASGGFYNEQFF. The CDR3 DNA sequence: TGTGCCAGCCGAGCAAGCGGGGGGTTCTACAATGAGCAGTTCTTC.

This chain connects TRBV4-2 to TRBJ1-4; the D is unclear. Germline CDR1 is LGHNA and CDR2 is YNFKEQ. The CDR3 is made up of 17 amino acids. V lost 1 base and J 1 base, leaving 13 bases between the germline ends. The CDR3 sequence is CASSQVGPGQTNEKLFF. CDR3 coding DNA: TGTGCCAGCAGCCAAGTCGGCCCAGGTCAAACTAATGAAAAACTGTTTTTT.

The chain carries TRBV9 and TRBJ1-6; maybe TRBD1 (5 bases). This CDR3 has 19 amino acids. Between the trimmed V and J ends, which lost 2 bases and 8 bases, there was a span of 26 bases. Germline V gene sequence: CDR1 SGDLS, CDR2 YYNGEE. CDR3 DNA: TGTGCCAGCAGCGTCCGCCCCGGGACTCGCCTAGGAATGGATTCACCCCTCCACTTT. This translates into CASSVRPGTRLGMDSPLHF.

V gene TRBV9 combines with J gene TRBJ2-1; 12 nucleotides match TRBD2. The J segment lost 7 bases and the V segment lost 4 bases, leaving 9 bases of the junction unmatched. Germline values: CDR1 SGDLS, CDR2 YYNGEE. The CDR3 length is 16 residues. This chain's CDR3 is CASSPLLAGGGNEQFF. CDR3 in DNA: TGTGCCAGCAGCCCTCTTCTAGCGGGAGGGGGGAATGAGCAGTTCTTC. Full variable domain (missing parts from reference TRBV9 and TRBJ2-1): DSGVTQTPKHLITATGQRVTLRCSPRSGDLSVYWYQQSLDQGLQFLIQYYNGEERAKGNILERFSAQQFPDLHSELNLSSLELGDSALYFCASSPLLAGGGNEQFFGPGTRLTVL.

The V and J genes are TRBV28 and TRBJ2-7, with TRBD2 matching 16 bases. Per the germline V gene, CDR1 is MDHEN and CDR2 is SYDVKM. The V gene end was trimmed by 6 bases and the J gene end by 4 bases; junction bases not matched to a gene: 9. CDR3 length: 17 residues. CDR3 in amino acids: CASSTGTSGRGPYEQYF. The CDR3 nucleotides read TGTGCCAGCAGCACCGGGACTAGCGGGAGGGGACCTTACGAGCAGTACTTC.

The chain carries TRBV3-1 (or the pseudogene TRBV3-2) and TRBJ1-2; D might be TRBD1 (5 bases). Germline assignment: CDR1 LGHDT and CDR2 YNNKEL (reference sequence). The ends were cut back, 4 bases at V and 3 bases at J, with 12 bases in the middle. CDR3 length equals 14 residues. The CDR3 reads CASSREGLDYGYTF. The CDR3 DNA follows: TGTGCCAGCAGCCGTGAGGGGCTAGACTATGGCTACACCTTC.

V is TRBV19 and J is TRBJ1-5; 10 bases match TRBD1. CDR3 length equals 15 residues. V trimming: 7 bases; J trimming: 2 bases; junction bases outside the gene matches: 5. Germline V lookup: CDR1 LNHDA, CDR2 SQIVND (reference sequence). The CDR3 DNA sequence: TGTGCCAGTACTACCGGGACAGGGGGCAATCAGCCCCAGCATTTT. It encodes CASTTGTGGNQPQHF.

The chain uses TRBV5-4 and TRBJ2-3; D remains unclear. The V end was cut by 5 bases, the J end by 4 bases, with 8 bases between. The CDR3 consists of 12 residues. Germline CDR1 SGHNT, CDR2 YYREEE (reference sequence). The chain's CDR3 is CASSFAADTQYF. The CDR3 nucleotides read TGTGCCAGCAGTTTTGCCGCAGATACGCAGTATTTT.

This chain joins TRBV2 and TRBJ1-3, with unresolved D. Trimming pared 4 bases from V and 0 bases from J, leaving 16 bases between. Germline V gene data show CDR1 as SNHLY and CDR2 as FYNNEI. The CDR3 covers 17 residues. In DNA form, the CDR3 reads TGTGCCAGCAGTGTTTACACCCAGGCCCTCTCTGGAAACACCATATATTTT. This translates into CASSVYTQALSGNTIYF.

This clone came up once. The CDR3 loop is CASGPRTATIMNTEAFF. The CDR3 DNA follows: TGTGCCAGCGGGCCCCGGACAGCCACTATCATGAACACTGAAGCTTTCTTT. The chain uses TRBV7-9 and TRBJ1-1; TRBD1 is a possible D gene (6 bases). Germline V lookup: CDR1 SEHNR, CDR2 FQNEAQ (reference sequence). This CDR3 has 17 amino acids. Trimming took 8 bases from V and 0 from J, leaving 22 bases between them.